These 8 T cell receptor beta chains originate from one sample sequenced in a study of blood T cells in healthy people across ages. Next came a second PCR, run for 7 to 11 cycles, which used a sample-barcoded 5' primer along with a J-beta primer mix. MiXCR, applied by TCRdb to the 5' RACE reads, yields one record per CDR3 protein. Here the sample spans 710,000 or so distinct CDR3 sequences, 20% to 25% being singletons. Sequencing input: blood. These receptor sequences come from a man in his 70s in good health.

The chain couples TRBV6-6 to TRBJ1-3; D unresolved. The CDR3 loop spans 14 amino acids. V shed 2 bases and J shed 2 bases, with 7 bases lying between them. The V gene's germline CDR1 is MNHNY and CDR2 SVGAGI (reference sequence). The CDR3: CASSYVGAGNTIYF. The CDR3, as DNA: TGTGCCAGCAGTTACGTAGGAGCTGGAAACACCATATATTTT.

This clonotype occurred many times. The chain links TRBV12-3 or TRBV12-4 to TRBJ1-4; 7 positions agree with TRBD1. The CDR3 length is 15 residues. The V gene end was trimmed by 6 bases and the J gene end by 7 bases; junction bases not matched to a gene: 11. The CDR3 sequence is CASSLNRGGGEKLFF. CDR3 DNA: TGTGCCAGCAGCCTAAACAGGGGCGGTGGTGAAAAACTGTTTTTT.

V gene TRBV29-1 combines with J gene TRBJ2-7, with a possible D match to TRBD1 (5 bases). In germline, CDR1 is SQVTM, CDR2 ANQGSEA. The length of the CDR3 is 12 residues. V dropped 7 bases and J dropped 2 bases, with 12 bases sitting between them. For the CDR3, the DNA is TGCAGCGCGACCAGGGATACCTACGAGCAGTACTTC. Translating it yields CSATRDTYEQYF.

The gene calls are TRBV5-1 and TRBJ2-7; 12 bases match TRBD1. The J call may not be correct, given that the DNA end is closer to TRBJ2-1. CDR1 and CDR2 (germline): SGHRS, YFSETQ. The CDR3 has 16 amino acids. CDR3 protein: CASSLSGTGGGYEQFF. Here the CDR3 DNA reads TGCGCCAGCAGCTTGTCCGGGACAGGGGGCGGCTATGAGCAGTTCTTC.

In nucleotides, the CDR3 is TGTGCCAGCAGCCAAGATGAGACAGGGATATCCTACGAGCAGTACGTC. This translates into CASSQDETGISYEQYV. The V call is TRBV3-1, the J call TRBJ2-1, with TRBD1 matching 7 bases. Near its end, the DNA agrees better with TRBJ2-7, so the J call may be wrong. There are 16 residues in the CDR3. Germline-derived CDR1 and CDR2 are LGHDT and YNNKEL (reference sequence).

V usage is TRBV5-1 and J usage is TRBJ2-1, with 9 bases aligning to TRBD2. This CDR3 is built from 15 residues. The V gene end was trimmed by 0 bases and the J gene end by 8 bases; junction bases not matched to a gene: 6. Germline V gene sequence: CDR1 SGHRS, CDR2 YFSETQ. DNA for the CDR3: TGCGCCAGCAGCTTGGATAGCGGGAGTATCGATGAGCAGTTCTTC. Protein: CASSLDSGSIDEQFF.

This clonotype was recorded a few times. The rearrangement links TRBV12-3 or TRBV12-4 to TRBJ2-4; D is unclear. The CDR3 runs to 17 residues. The V gene lost 3 bases and the J gene lost 0 bases, with 15 bases spanning the gap. The CDR3 DNA reads as TGTGCCAGCAGTTTGATTGTGGCGGAGACAGCCAAAAACATTCAGTACTTC. It translates to CASSLIVAETAKNIQYF.

The chain has TRBV7-2 and TRBJ2-3; 7 nucleotides line up with TRBD1. The length of the CDR3 is 13 residues. Germline values: CDR1 SGHTA, CDR2 FQGNSA. The V and J ends lost 5 bases and 5 bases, in that order; junction bases with no gene match: 4. As DNA, the CDR3 is TGTGCCAGCAGCCAGACAGGGAGAGATACGCAGTATTTT. Protein product: CASSQTGRDTQYF.